This T cell receptor (beta chain) was captured by sequencing in a study of T cells in Graves' hyperthyroidism and ophthalmopathy. Findings and caveats of the study: Blood also held most thyroid clonotypes expanded beyond 0.001.

Amplification targeted TCR beta CDR3 regions from RNA transcripts. The HTBI primer set drove a first-round RT-PCR of the TCR CDR3. TCRdb recomputed calls from the multiplex PCR reads with MiXCR, one row per CDR3 protein. The repertoire holds 750,000 to 950,000 distinct CDR3 sequences, over 35% seen once, with around 9.3% in the top ten. The CDR3 consists of 13 residues. Per the germline V gene, CDR1 is SNHLY and CDR2 is FYNNEI. Unmatched junction bases numbered 5, after V lost 5 bases and J lost 6 bases. In regard to this clonotype: The antigen remains undetermined. It may be a read error: a sequence one base away is much more abundant.

An approximately 10 ml volume of fresh peripheral blood provided the PBMCs. The chain combines TRBV2 with TRBJ2-7; TRBD1 matches at 9 bases. This receptor was taken from a man aged 18-30 years with Graves' hyperthyroidism. Sequencing was carried out using blood. In nucleotides, the CDR3 is TGTGCCAGCAGTAACGGGACAGGGATCGAGCAGTACTTC. Encoded protein: CASSNGTGIEQYF.